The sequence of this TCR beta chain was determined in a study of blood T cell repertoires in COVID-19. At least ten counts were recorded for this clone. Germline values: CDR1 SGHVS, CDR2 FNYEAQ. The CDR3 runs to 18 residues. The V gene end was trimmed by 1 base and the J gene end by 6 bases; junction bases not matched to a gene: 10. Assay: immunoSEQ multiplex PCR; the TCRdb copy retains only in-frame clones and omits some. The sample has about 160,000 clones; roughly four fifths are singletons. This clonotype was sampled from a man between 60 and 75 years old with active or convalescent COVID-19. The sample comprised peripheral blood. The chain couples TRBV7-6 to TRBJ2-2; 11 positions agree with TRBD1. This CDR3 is CASSLELSGTGGSGELFF. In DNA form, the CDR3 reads TGTGCCAGCAGCTTAGAACTTTCCGGGACAGGGGGTTCCGGGGAGCTGTTTTTT.